Listed here are 30 T cell receptor beta chains from one sample, sequenced in a study of T cells in Graves' hyperthyroidism and ophthalmopathy. Amplification of TCR beta CDR3 regions used RNA as the template. First-round RT-PCR targeting the TCR CDR3 was performed with the HTBI primer set. TCRdb processed the multiplex PCR reads anew with MiXCR; each CDR3 protein has one entry. Of around 350,000 distinct CDR3 sequences listed, 15% to 18% are singletons. The specimen was blood. All receptors come from a woman aged 18-30 years with Graves' hyperthyroidism that later progressed to Graves' ophthalmopathy.

This clonotype appeared a few times. The chain links TRBV6-1 to TRBJ2-5, with TRBD1 identical over 7 bases. CDR1 MNHNS and CDR2 SASEGT come from the germline V gene. With 5 bases clipped from V and 1 base from J, the junction kept 4 bases outside the gene matches. CDR3 length equals 14 residues. This chain's CDR3 is CASSPGQSQETQYF. The CDR3, as DNA: TGTGCCAGCAGTCCGGGACAGAGCCAAGAGACCCAGTACTTC.

J is TRBJ1-1 and V is TRBV19, with D unresolved. Germline V lookup: CDR1 LNHDA, CDR2 SQIVND (reference sequence). The CDR3 is 12 residues long. Deletions cut 6 bases from V and 7 bases from J, with 12 bases between. Here the CDR3 DNA reads TGTGCCAGTAGGCCCCGGCAGGATGAAGCTTTCTTT. Translation: CASRPRQDEAFF.

This clonotype was seen at least ten times. The V and J genes are TRBV20-1 and TRBJ2-2; 9 bases agree with TRBD2. The CDR3 runs to 16 residues. J gave up 4 bases and V 0 bases, and 6 bases lay outside the gene matches. The germline gives CDR1 DFQATT, CDR2 SNEGSKA (reference sequence). The CDR3 DNA follows: TGCAGTGCTAGAGATCAGACTAGCGGTAGCACCGGGGAGCTGTTTTTT. This sequence encodes CSARDQTSGSTGELFF.

The rearrangement links TRBV27 to TRBJ2-7, with D tentatively TRBD1 or TRBD2 (5 bases each). V was clipped by 5 bases and J by 6 bases, with 17 bases between them. CDR1 and CDR2 (germline): MNHEY, SMNVEV (reference sequence). The length of the CDR3 is 14 residues. The CDR3 reads CASSPGTVSREQYF. DNA of the CDR3: TGTGCCAGCAGTCCCGGGACGGTGTCACGCGAGCAGTACTTC.

This clonotype was picked up many times. The chain couples TRBV11-2 to TRBJ2-7, with D uncertain. The CDR3 is 16 residues long. V was clipped by 1 base and J by 2 bases, with 15 bases between them. Germline V gene lookup returns CDR1 SGHAT and CDR2 FQNNGV. The CDR3: CASSLVTTSRPYEQYF. Written as DNA, the CDR3 is TGTGCCAGCAGCTTAGTCACCACCTCTCGGCCCTACGAGCAGTACTTC.

This clonotype was found many times. The rearrangement uses TRBV20-1 and TRBJ1-2, with 7 positions matching TRBD1. Unmatched junction bases numbered 10, after V lost 4 bases and J lost 5 bases. This CDR3 comprises 14 residues. CDR1 and CDR2 from the germline V gene are DFQATT and SNEGSKA (reference sequence). CDR3 sequence (DNA): TGCAGTGCTATCCCACCCGGGACAGTATATGGCTACACCTTC. This encodes CSAIPPGTVYGYTF.

CDR3 residues: CASSGTSYEQYF. In nucleotides, the CDR3 is TGTGCCAGCAGCGGGACTTCCTACGAGCAGTACTTC. The chain recombines TRBV2 with TRBJ2-7, with D perhaps TRBD2 (6 bases). The CDR3 loop spans 12 amino acids. The germline CDR1 and CDR2 sequences are SNHLY and FYNNEI. The V end lost 6 bases, the J end lost 1 base, and 7 bases lay between the germline ends.

At least ten counts were recorded for this clonotype. In DNA form, the CDR3 reads TGTGCCAGCAGCCGAAACAGGTCCCCTGGAAACACCATATATTTT. It specifies CASSRNRSPGNTIYF. The chain has TRBV7-2 and TRBJ1-3, with D possibly matching TRBD1 (5 bases). This CDR3 has 15 amino acids. Trimming stripped 5 bases from V and 2 bases from J, with 13 bases between. Germline V lookup: CDR1 SGHTA, CDR2 FQGNSA.

This clonotype was recorded many times. The rearrangement joins TRBV28 to TRBJ1-1; D gene ambiguous. The CDR3 totals 11 residues. With 7 bases removed from V and 1 base from J, the gap between germline ends came to 4 bases. From germline, CDR1 is MDHEN and CDR2 SYDVKM. Here the CDR3 reads CASKQNTEAFF. CDR3 in DNA: TGTGCCAGCAAACAGAACACTGAAGCTTTCTTT.

V and J are TRBV28 and TRBJ2-1, with 14 nucleotides matching TRBD2. With 3 bases clipped from V and 7 bases from J, the junction kept 11 bases outside the gene matches. The CDR3 totals 18 residues. The germline CDR1 and CDR2 sequences are MDHEN and SYDVKM. The CDR3 DNA reads TGTGCCAGCAGTTTCGACCCAAGGACTAGCGGGAGGAGAAATGAGCAGTTCTTC. Translation: CASSFDPRTSGRRNEQFF.

Ten or more counts support this clonotype. The chain has TRBV30 and TRBJ1-1; D remains ambiguous. In germline, CDR1 is GTSNPN, CDR2 SVGIG (reference sequence). Trimming took 3 bases from V and 10 from J, leaving 15 bases between them. CDR3 length: 12 residues. CDR3 sequence reads: CAWRARAEAAFF. DNA of the CDR3: TGTGCCTGGAGGGCCAGAGCGGAGGCAGCTTTCTTT.

The chain carries TRBV3-1 and TRBJ1-5, with 7 positions matching TRBD1. The CDR3 has 15 residues. Trimming removed 4 bases from V and 3 bases from J; junction bases left unmatched: 6. From germline, CDR1 is LGHDT and CDR2 YNNKEL (reference sequence). The CDR3 nucleotides read TGTGCCAGCAGCCGGGACAGTACGACCAATCAGCCCCAGCATTTT. Protein sequence: CASSRDSTTNQPQHF.

At least ten counts were recorded for this clonotype. V and J are TRBV28 and TRBJ2-1, with D perhaps matching TRBD1 or TRBD2 (5 bases each). The germline V and J ends were trimmed by 8 bases and 6 bases, with 23 bases remaining between them. From germline, CDR1 is MDHEN and CDR2 SYDVKM. This CDR3 has 16 amino acids. In DNA, the CDR3 is TGTGCCAGCGCAAATTGGGATTGGGGGACGACCAATGAGCAGTTCTTC. This codes for CASANWDWGTTNEQFF.

This clonotype was seen only a few times. The V gene is TRBV20-1, the J gene TRBJ1-4; 10 nucleotides align to TRBD1. From germline, CDR1 is DFQATT and CDR2 SNEGSKA (reference sequence). J lost 5 bases, V lost 4 bases, and 4 bases had no gene match. CDR3 length: 14 amino acids. In nucleotides, the CDR3 is TGCAGTGCTAAGCCGGGACAGGGGAATGAAAAACTGTTTTTT. Its translation: CSAKPGQGNEKLFF.

This clonotype was counted only a few times. The J gene is TRBJ2-3, the V gene TRBV30; D unresolved. The CDR3 extends over 13 amino acids. Between the trimmed V and J ends, which lost 3 bases and 0 bases, there was a span of 7 bases. Germline V gene sequence: CDR1 GTSNPN, CDR2 SVGIG (reference sequence). The CDR3 nucleotides read TGTGCCTGGAGGGTGGAAAGCACAGATACGCAGTATTTT. Translation: CAWRVESTDTQYF.

This chain uses TRBV25-1 with TRBJ2-2; 8 bases line up with TRBD1. Germline assignment: CDR1 MGHDK and CDR2 SYGVNS. Unmatched junction bases numbered 8, after V lost 3 bases and J lost 5 bases. This CDR3 spans 16 amino acids. The CDR3 DNA follows: TGTGCCAGCAGTGAGGACAGGGTTGTGGGGACCGGGGAGCTGTTTTTT. It codes for CASSEDRVVGTGELFF.

About this clonotype itself: This clone may be a read error of a much larger clone one base away. The chain links TRBV2 to TRBJ2-5; unclear D gene. Looked up from germline, CDR1 is SNHLY and CDR2 is FYNNEI. This CDR3 region has 15 residues. DNA of the CDR3: TGTACCAGCAGTGAAGACGACCTTTCCCGGGAGACCCAGTACTTC. Amino acids: CTSSEDDLSRETQYF. The full variable domain, its missing parts supplied by reference TRBV2 and TRBJ2-5, is EPEVTQTPSHQVTQMGQEVILRCVPISNHLYFYWYRQILGQKVEFLVSFYNNEISEKSEIFDDQFSVERPDGSNFTLKIRSTKLEDSAMYFCTSSEDDLSRETQYFGPGTRLLVL.

The sample holds many counts of this clonotype. The rearrangement uses TRBV7-2 and TRBJ2-1; D possibly matches TRBD1 or TRBD2 (6 bases each). The CDR3 consists of 16 residues. Germline lookup yields CDR1 SGHTA and CDR2 FQGNSA. Trimming removed 5 bases at V and 6 bases at J, with 20 bases between. For the CDR3, the DNA is TGTGCCAGCAGCCCCCGGAGGGGGACCATCCCCAATGAGCAGTTCTTC. As protein: CASSPRRGTIPNEQFF.

As for this clonotype: This may stem from a read error, because a much larger clone lies one nucleotide away. The chain joins TRBV2 to TRBJ2-5; 7 positions agree with TRBD1. Germline CDR1 SNHLY, CDR2 FYNNEI. The CDR3 consists of 16 residues. The DNA for the CDR3 is TGTGCCACCAGTGACCGAGGGACAGCGGCCCAAGAGACCCAGCACTTC. It translates to CATSDRGTAAQETQHF.

V and J are TRBV3-1 and TRBJ1-2; D is unclear. The germline V gene has CDR1 LGHDT and CDR2 YNNKEL (reference sequence). The CDR3 is 15 residues long. The V and J ends lost 0 bases and 6 bases respectively, with 14 bases between them. The CDR3 is CASSQDFTPSDGYTF. CDR3 DNA: TGTGCCAGCAGCCAAGACTTTACTCCATCCGATGGCTACACCTTC.

This clonotype was seen only a few times. V is TRBV7-8 and J is TRBJ2-5; no clear D. V was cut by 2 bases and J by 5 bases, with 15 bases left in between. Germline V gene lookup returns CDR1 SGHVS and CDR2 FQNEAQ. This CDR3 contains 15 residues. CDR3 in DNA: TGTGCCAGCAGCTTATCGTTGAAACAAGTCGAGACCCAGTACTTC. Translating it yields CASSLSLKQVETQYF.

In this sample, this clonotype turned up many times. The gene calls are TRBV7-8 and TRBJ2-3; possibly TRBD1 for D (6 bases). Germline CDR1 SGHVS, CDR2 FQNEAQ. The V gene lost 5 bases and the J gene lost 1 base, with 13 bases spanning the gap. This CDR3 spans 15 amino acids. Written as DNA, the CDR3 is TGTGCCAGCAGCGACCTGGGGGCAGGCACAGATACGCAGTATTTT. This gives the protein CASSDLGAGTDTQYF.

This clonotype was seen at least ten times. The chain has TRBV12-3 or TRBV12-4 and TRBJ1-1; D is possibly TRBD1 (5 bases). The CDR3 runs to 14 residues. The ends were cut back, 3 bases at V and 4 bases at J, with 12 bases in the middle. The CDR3 loop reads CASSLEPGTTEAFF. DNA of the CDR3: TGTGCCAGCAGTTTGGAACCAGGGACCACTGAAGCTTTCTTT.

This clonotype was found many times. The chain carries TRBV3-1 and TRBJ2-1; a possible D gene is TRBD1 (6 bases). With 4 bases removed from V and 4 bases from J, the gap between germline ends came to 14 bases. CDR1 and CDR2 (germline): LGHDT, YNNKEL (reference sequence). This CDR3 comprises 15 residues. Written as DNA, the CDR3 is TGTGCCAGCAGCCCATGGACAGAATCTTACAATGAGCAGTTCTTC. Translating gives CASSPWTESYNEQFF.

V usage is TRBV7-3 and J usage is TRBJ2-6; possibly TRBD1 for D (6 bases). Trimming shortened V by 4 bases and J by 0 bases, and 16 bases separated the two germline ends. CDR1 and CDR2 from the germline V gene are SGHTA and FQGTGA. There are 18 residues in the CDR3. The CDR3, as DNA: TGTGCCAGCAGCTCTCGAGGAGGACAGATCTCTGGGGCCAACGTCCTGACTTTC. Amino acids: CASSSRGGQISGANVLTF.

This clonotype was found many times. This chain links TRBV18 with TRBJ2-1, with D possibly being TRBD2 (6 bases). Germline lookup yields CDR1 KGHSH and CDR2 LQKENI. This CDR3 has 16 residues. V was cut by 5 bases and J by 7 bases, with 21 bases left in between. The CDR3 region has the DNA TGTGCCAGCTCAGCGGGAAATCTGGTGTCTAGGAATGAGCAGTTCTTC. Protein: CASSAGNLVSRNEQFF. The whole variable domain, remainder taken from reference TRBV18 and TRBJ2-1, is NAGVMQNPRHLVRRRGQEARLRCSPMKGHSHVYWYRQLPEEGLKFMVYLQKENIIDESGMPKERFSAEFPKEGPSILRIQQVVRGDSAAYFCASSAGNLVSRNEQFFGPGTRLTVL.

This clonotype was observed many times. The chain joins TRBV12-3 or TRBV12-4 to TRBJ2-1; weak D call: TRBD2 (6 bases). The CDR3 loop spans 14 amino acids. The V end lost 5 bases, the J end lost 8 bases, and 16 bases lay between the germline ends. CDR3 residues: CASSGGLKNDEQFF. The CDR3 DNA is TGTGCCAGCAGTGGGGGACTTAAAAACGATGAGCAGTTCTTC.

This clonotype was recorded many times. The chain recombines TRBV28 with TRBJ2-2; 14 positions match TRBD2. Germline trimming cut 6 bases from V and 5 bases from J; bases unmatched to any gene: 17. This CDR3 contains 20 residues. From germline, CDR1 is MDHEN and CDR2 SYDVKM. Written as DNA, the CDR3 is TGTGCCAGCAGGGGGACTAGCGGGAGATTACAGATAACTAATACCGGGGAGCTGTTTTTT. Amino acids: CASRGTSGRLQITNTGELFF.

This chain connects TRBV6-5 to TRBJ2-5; 7 nucleotides line up with TRBD2. There are 14 residues in the CDR3. Trimming removed 2 bases from V and 4 bases from J; junction bases left unmatched: 4. Per the germline V gene, CDR1 is MNHEY and CDR2 is SVGAGI. The CDR3 here is CASSYGAGVETQYF. The CDR3 region has the DNA TGTGCCAGCAGTTACGGGGCGGGAGTAGAGACCCAGTACTTC.

On this clonotype: A much more abundant neighbour one base away suggests this may be a read error. This rearrangement joins TRBV7-9 to TRBJ1-2, with D uncertain. The CDR3 loop spans 14 amino acids. CDR1 and CDR2 from the germline V gene are SEHNR and FQNEAQ (reference sequence). The V gene lost 5 bases and the J gene lost 2 bases, with 12 bases spanning the gap. The CDR3 DNA follows: TGTGCCAGCAGCCCCAGGCCGGGGAACTATGGCTACACCTTC. Translation: CASSPRPGNYGYTF.